The next 16 T cell receptor beta chains were all read from a single sample in a study of vaccination effects on CD4 cells after COVID-19. Profiled with immunoSEQ multiplex PCR; TCRdb holds only in-frame clones, not every one. The sample contains tens of thousands of clones, 70% to 80% of which appear only once. These receptors are not linked to any known antigen. In the ViraFEST assay, antigen-specific CD4+ clonotypes were identified by expansion after peptide-pool stimulation. Scientists isolated CD4+ T cells after an approximately 10-day culture period ended. Nucleocapsid antibodies stayed negative before and after vaccination, showing no earlier SARS-CoV-2 infection. The starting material was CD4+ T cells from PBMCs cultured with HCoV-NL63 spike peptides, obtained before COVID-19 vaccination. All receptors derive from a human donor who received a COVID-19 vaccine.

The chain combines TRBV6-5 with TRBJ2-2; D is uncertain. The CDR3 sequence is 16 residues long. CDR1 is MNHEY, CDR2 SVGAGI, per germline. V lost 0 bases and J lost 0, with 8 bases in between. The CDR3 region is CASSYSRLSNTGELFF. DNA of the CDR3: TGTGCCAGCAGTTACTCGAGATTGTCGAACACCGGGGAGCTGTTTTTT.

The V call is TRBV19, the J call TRBJ2-1, with D possibly TRBD2 on 7 matching bases. V lost 2 bases to trimming and J lost 5 bases, with 19 bases between them. There are 17 residues in the CDR3. In germline, CDR1 is LNHDA, CDR2 SQIVND (reference sequence). The CDR3 DNA reads as TGTGCCAGTAGTATACGGGGAGGGACAAGCACTCACAATGAGCAGTTCTTC. Translating it yields CASSIRGGTSTHNEQFF.

This clone came up once. The rearrangement links TRBV4-3 to TRBJ1-2; D is perhaps TRBD1 (6 bases). The CDR3 runs to 16 residues. Germline V CDR1 and CDR2: LGHNA, YSLEER. Trimming shortened V by 0 bases and J by 1 base, and 12 bases separated the two germline ends. CDR3 protein: CASSQDQDRFNYGYTF. The CDR3 DNA follows: TGCGCCAGCAGCCAAGATCAGGACAGATTTAACTATGGCTACACCTTC.

The chain combines TRBV9 with TRBJ1-4; no reliable D call. V was cut by 0 bases and J by 2 bases, with 14 bases left in between. The length of the CDR3 is 17 residues. CDR1 SGDLS and CDR2 YYNGEE come from the germline V gene. The CDR3 sequence is CASSVDRAGVTNEKLFF. In DNA, the CDR3 is TGTGCCAGCAGCGTAGATCGGGCAGGCGTTACTAATGAAAAACTGTTTTTT.

About this clone itself: Distinct nucleotide sequences in the sample also encode this CDR3. The chain carries TRBV29-1 and TRBJ1-3; perhaps TRBD1 as D (5 bases). The CDR3 runs to 15 residues. From germline, CDR1 is SQVTM and CDR2 ANQGSEA. The V gene lost 6 bases and the J gene lost 2 bases, with 17 bases spanning the gap. The CDR3 reads CSVQAGSPPGNTIYF. The CDR3 coding sequence is TGCAGCGTGCAGGCAGGGAGCCCGCCTGGAAACACCATATATTTT.

This clone has a handful of counts. V usage is TRBV5-5 and J usage is TRBJ1-5, with D perhaps TRBD1 (6 bases). This CDR3 contains 13 residues. Trimming shortened V by 6 bases and J by 3 bases, and 10 bases separated the two germline ends. Per the germline V gene, CDR1 is SGHKS and CDR2 is YYEKEE (reference sequence). The CDR3 DNA reads TGTGCCAGCAACAGGGACGTCAATCAGCCCCAGCATTTT. Its protein product is CASNRDVNQPQHF. Supplemented by reference TRBV5-5 and TRBJ1-5, the full variable domain reads DAGVTQSPTHLIKTRGQQVTLRCSPISGHKSVSWYQQVLGQGPQFIFQYYEKEERGRGNFPDRFSARQFPNYSSELNVNALLLGDSALYLCASNRDVNQPQHFGDGTRLSIL.

This clone turned up a few times. This chain joins TRBV6-6 and TRBJ1-4; no firm D call. CDR1 is MNHNY, CDR2 SVGAGI, per germline (reference sequence). The CDR3 length is 14 residues. With 7 bases removed from V and 6 bases from J, the gap between germline ends came to 15 bases. The CDR3 DNA follows: TGTGCCAGCACCCAGCGGAGGAACGATGAAAAACTGTTTTTT. Amino acid sequence: CASTQRRNDEKLFF.

The CDR3 coding sequence is TGTGCCACCGCGGGGCGCGGCACAGATACGCAGTATTTT. Its protein product is CATAGRGTDTQYF. This chain uses TRBV3-1 (or the pseudogene TRBV3-2) with TRBJ2-3; possible D gene TRBD2, 6 bases. The V end lost 10 bases, the J end lost 1 base, and 12 bases lay between the germline ends. Germline V gene sequence: CDR1 LGHDT, CDR2 YNNKEL (reference sequence). The CDR3 extends over 13 amino acids.

The chain combines TRBV18 with TRBJ2-3, with D uncertain. The CDR3 runs 16 residues. CDR1 and CDR2 from the germline V gene are KGHSH and LQKENI. The ends were cut back, 2 bases at V and 3 bases at J, with 15 bases in the middle. The CDR3 spells CASSPSGYLGTDTQYF. In nucleotides, the CDR3 is TGTGCCAGCTCACCATCCGGTTACTTAGGGACAGATACGCAGTATTTT.

The chain employs TRBV28 and TRBJ1-5; TRBD1 matches 8 bases. The length of the CDR3 is 15 residues. Looked up from germline, CDR1 is MDHEN and CDR2 is SYDVKM. V lost 7 bases to trimming and J lost 2 bases; unmatched junction nucleotides: 7. CDR3 sequence reads: CASTARGLGNQPQHF. CDR3 DNA: TGTGCCAGCACCGCCAGGGGGCTTGGCAATCAGCCCCAGCATTTT.

In its sample, this clone was seen a few times. The chain carries TRBV25-1 and TRBJ1-3; no reliable D call. V gave up 3 bases and J gave up 0 bases, with 6 bases separating them. Germline-derived CDR1 and CDR2 are MGHDK and SYGVNS. The CDR3 contains 14 residues. CDR3 sequence (DNA): TGTGCCAGCAGTGAGCGGAGCTCTGGAAACACCATATATTTT. Encoded protein: CASSERSSGNTIYF.

The rearrangement links TRBV15 to TRBJ1-1, with D possibly TRBD1 on 5 matching bases. Trimming removed 1 base from V and 0 bases from J, with 9 bases in between. The germline V gene has CDR1 LNHNV and CDR2 YYDKDF (reference sequence). The CDR3 extends over 15 amino acids. The CDR3 DNA reads as TGTGCCACCAGCAGAGTTGGGGCAATGAACACTGAAGCTTTCTTT. Translated: CATSRVGAMNTEAFF.

The CDR3 sequence: CASSFTSRGTKNIQYF. In DNA form, the CDR3 reads TGTGCCAGCAGTTTTACCTCCAGGGGGACCAAAAACATTCAGTACTTC. The chain carries TRBV27 and TRBJ2-4; 7 bases are a match to TRBD1. Germline V gene sequence: CDR1 MNHEY, CDR2 SMNVEV (reference sequence). V was clipped by 3 bases and J by 2 bases; unmatched bases: 7. There are 16 residues in the CDR3.

This clone has a single count. This sequence joins TRBV18 and TRBJ1-6; 7 nucleotides line up with TRBD1. Germline trimming cut 3 bases from V and 9 bases from J; bases unmatched to any gene: 14. CDR3 size: 17 residues. Germline V gene data show CDR1 as KGHSH and CDR2 as LQKENI. The CDR3 loop is CASSPGQDSLPGSPLHF. CDR3 nucleotide sequence: TGTGCCAGCTCACCCGGACAGGATTCTCTTCCCGGTTCACCCCTCCACTTT.

The chain couples TRBV30 to TRBJ1-3, with unresolved D. Trimming removed 3 bases from V and 4 bases from J, with 13 bases in between. The CDR3 length is 14 residues. Germline V gene sequence: CDR1 GTSNPN, CDR2 SVGIG (reference sequence). CDR3 sequence: CAWSQNQVGNTIYF. The CDR3 DNA follows: TGTGCCTGGAGCCAAAACCAGGTCGGAAACACCATATATTTT.

V is TRBV21-1 and J is TRBJ1-1; the table gives TRBD1 as D, unverified against the DNA. TRBV21-1 is shown as a pseudogene. The CDR3 is 18 residues long. The CDR3: CASSKARGQGAPWTEAFF. The DNA of the CDR3 is TGTGCCAGCAGCAAAGCGAGGGGACAGGGGGCCCCATGGACTGAAGCTTTCTTT.